The 2 T cell receptor beta chains below come from one sample, sequenced in a study of blood T cell repertoires in COVID-19. Profiling relied on immunoSEQ multiplex PCR, and the TCRdb table lists in-frame clones only, not all of them. The table lists roughly 170,000 clones, 85% to 90% of them singletons. The sample was peripheral blood. The receptors stem from a woman younger than 35 who had recovered from COVID-19.

This chain uses TRBV2 with TRBJ1-6; 8 bases line up with TRBD1. CDR1 SNHLY and CDR2 FYNNEI come from the germline V gene. Trimming cost V 4 bases and J 9 bases; bases outside gene matches: 5. CDR3 length: 14 amino acids. The CDR3 is CASSGQGMGSPLHF. The CDR3 bases are TGTGCCAGCAGTGGACAGGGGATGGGTTCACCCCTCCACTTT.

The rearrangement uses TRBV10-3 and TRBJ1-4; 8 bases map to TRBD1. Looked up from germline, CDR1 is ENHRY and CDR2 is SYGVKD. After removal of 6 bases from V and 0 bases from J, the junction contained 6 bases not matched to a gene. The CDR3 covers 16 residues. Here the CDR3 reads CAISLTGGATNEKLFF. The CDR3 DNA sequence: TGTGCCATCAGCTTAACAGGGGGTGCAACTAATGAAAAACTGTTTTTT.